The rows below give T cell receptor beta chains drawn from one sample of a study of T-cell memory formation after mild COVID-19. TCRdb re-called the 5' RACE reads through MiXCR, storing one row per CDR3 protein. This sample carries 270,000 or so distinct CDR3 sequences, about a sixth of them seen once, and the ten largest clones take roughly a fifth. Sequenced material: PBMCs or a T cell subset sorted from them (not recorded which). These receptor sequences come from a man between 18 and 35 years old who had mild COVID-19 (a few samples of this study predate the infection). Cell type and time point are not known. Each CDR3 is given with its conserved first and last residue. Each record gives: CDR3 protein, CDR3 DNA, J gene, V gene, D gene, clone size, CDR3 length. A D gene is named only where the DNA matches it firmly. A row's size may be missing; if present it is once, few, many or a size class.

CDR3 protein: CASSFGGRRTDTQYF; CDR3 DNA: TGCGCCAGCAGCTTTGGGGGGAGGCGCACAGATACGCAGTATTTT; J gene: TRBJ2-3; V gene: TRBV5-1; D gene: -; clone size: -; CDR3 length: 15
CDR3 protein: CAGYTSGVTDTQYF; CDR3 DNA: TGTGCCGGTTACACTAGCGGGGTTACAGATACGCAGTATTTT; J gene: TRBJ2-3; V gene: TRBV2; D gene: TRBD2; clone size: once; CDR3 length: 14
CDR3 protein: CASTLLNTGELFF; CDR3 DNA: TGTGCCAGCACCCTATTAAACACCGGGGAGCTGTTTTTT; J gene: TRBJ2-2; V gene: TRBV12-3/TRBV12-4; D gene: -; clone size: few; CDR3 length: 13
CDR3 protein: CATSDLPGTGDYQETQYF; CDR3 DNA: TGTGCCACCAGTGATTTGCCGGGGACAGGAGACTATCAAGAGACCCAGTACTTC; J gene: TRBJ2-5; V gene: TRBV24-1; D gene: TRBD1; clone size: -; CDR3 length: 18
CDR3 protein: CASSLSGGQNSGNTIYF; CDR3 DNA: TGTGCCAGCAGTTTATCCGGGGGACAGAACTCTGGAAACACCATATATTTT; J gene: TRBJ1-3; V gene: TRBV28; D gene: TRBD1; clone size: -; CDR3 length: 17
CDR3 protein: CASSLAAGGYNEQFF; CDR3 DNA: TGTGCCAGCAGTTTAGCAGCGGGGGGTTACAATGAGCAGTTCTTC; J gene: TRBJ2-1; V gene: TRBV27; D gene: TRBD2; clone size: -; CDR3 length: 15
CDR3 protein: CSARVKQGWSYEQYF; CDR3 DNA: TGCAGTGCTAGGGTAAAACAGGGTTGGTCCTACGAGCAGTACTTC; J gene: TRBJ2-7; V gene: TRBV20-1; D gene: -; clone size: -; CDR3 length: 15
CDR3 protein: CSVGMNTEAFF; CDR3 DNA: TGCAGCGTTGGGATGAACACTGAAGCTTTCTTT; J gene: TRBJ1-1; V gene: TRBV29-1; D gene: -; clone size: -; CDR3 length: 11
CDR3 protein: CASSFSVNTEAFF; CDR3 DNA: TGTGCCAGCAGCTTCTCGGTGAACACTGAAGCTTTCTTT; J gene: TRBJ1-1; V gene: TRBV7-2; D gene: -; clone size: many; CDR3 length: 13
CDR3 protein: CASSLGGGQPQETQYF; CDR3 DNA: TGTGCCAGCAGCTTAGGTGGGGGACAGCCCCAAGAGACCCAGTACTTC; J gene: TRBJ2-5; V gene: TRBV11-2; D gene: TRBD1; clone size: few; CDR3 length: 16
CDR3 protein: CASSSQSHNEQFF; CDR3 DNA: TGCGCCAGCAGCTCCCAATCGCACAATGAGCAGTTCTTC; J gene: TRBJ2-1; V gene: TRBV5-1; D gene: -; clone size: -; CDR3 length: 13
CDR3 protein: CASRPGQVPYGYTF; CDR3 DNA: TGTGCCAGCAGACCCGGACAGGTCCCCTATGGCTACACCTTC; J gene: TRBJ1-2; V gene: TRBV6-1; D gene: TRBD1; clone size: few; CDR3 length: 14
CDR3 protein: CASSPDRGLPNEQFF; CDR3 DNA: TGCGCCAGCAGCCCCGACAGGGGGTTGCCGAATGAGCAGTTCTTC; J gene: TRBJ2-1; V gene: TRBV5-1; D gene: TRBD1; clone size: -; CDR3 length: 15
CDR3 protein: CSARHTGQGLGKLFF; CDR3 DNA: TGCAGCGCCCGACATACAGGACAGGGTTTGGGAAAACTGTTTTTT; J gene: TRBJ1-4; V gene: TRBV29-1; D gene: TRBD1; clone size: -; CDR3 length: 15
CDR3 protein: CASTIQPQGDTQYF; CDR3 DNA: TGTGCCAGTACCATCCAACCCCAGGGAGATACGCAGTATTTT; J gene: TRBJ2-3; V gene: TRBV19; D gene: -; clone size: few; CDR3 length: 14
CDR3 protein: CASSRERGISREQYF; CDR3 DNA: TGCGCCAGCAGCCGAGAGCGGGGGATTAGTAGAGAGCAGTACTTC; J gene: TRBJ2-7; V gene: TRBV4-3; D gene: TRBD2; clone size: few; CDR3 length: 15
CDR3 protein: CASSQDVWPGLGYTF; CDR3 DNA: TGCGCCAGCAGCCAAGATGTGTGGCCGGGTCTGGGCTACACCTTC; J gene: TRBJ1-2; V gene: TRBV4-1; D gene: -; clone size: few; CDR3 length: 15
CDR3 protein: CASSPRATYSGELFF; CDR3 DNA: TGTGCCAGCAGCCCCCGGGCCACATATTCCGGGGAGCTGTTTTTT; J gene: TRBJ2-2; V gene: TRBV3-1; D gene: -; clone size: few; CDR3 length: 15
CDR3 protein: CASKHAPGPTAFF; CDR3 DNA: TGTGCCAGCAAGCACGCCCCAGGGCCCACGGCTTTCTTT; J gene: TRBJ1-1; V gene: TRBV6-4; D gene: -; clone size: few; CDR3 length: 13
CDR3 protein: CASSQVAGGETQYF; CDR3 DNA: TGCGCCAGCAGCCAGGTTGCAGGAGGAGAGACCCAGTACTTC; J gene: TRBJ2-5; V gene: TRBV4-3; D gene: -; clone size: -; CDR3 length: 14
CDR3 protein: CASSLLDNEQFF; CDR3 DNA: TGTGCCAGCAGTTTATTGGACAATGAGCAGTTCTTC; J gene: TRBJ2-1; V gene: TRBV28; D gene: -; clone size: few; CDR3 length: 12
CDR3 protein: CASSYSTEPSYNEQFF; CDR3 DNA: TGTGCCAGCAGTTACAGTACAGAACCCTCCTACAATGAGCAGTTCTTC; J gene: TRBJ2-1; V gene: TRBV6-5; D gene: -; clone size: -; CDR3 length: 16
CDR3 protein: CASSYSLGGAYGYTF; CDR3 DNA: TGTGCCAGCAGTTACTCCTTAGGGGGGGCCTATGGCTACACCTTC; J gene: TRBJ1-2; V gene: TRBV6-5; D gene: -; clone size: -; CDR3 length: 15
CDR3 protein: CATSDLLLGNTEAFF; CDR3 DNA: TGTGCCACCAGTGATTTACTTCTGGGGAACACTGAAGCTTTCTTT; J gene: TRBJ1-1; V gene: TRBV24-1; D gene: -; clone size: few; CDR3 length: 15
CDR3 protein: CASSLDPSASETQYF; CDR3 DNA: TGTGCTAGCAGCTTAGACCCCTCGGCCAGCGAGACCCAGTACTTC; J gene: TRBJ2-5; V gene: TRBV7-7; D gene: -; clone size: few; CDR3 length: 15
CDR3 protein: CASSLNFPSGGVLEQFF; CDR3 DNA: TGCGCCAGCAGCTTGAATTTCCCCAGCGGGGGGGTACTCGAGCAGTTCTTC; J gene: TRBJ2-1; V gene: TRBV5-1; D gene: TRBD2; clone size: -; CDR3 length: 17
CDR3 protein: CASSLTSGGARTGELFF; CDR3 DNA: TGTGCCAGCAGCTTGACTAGCGGGGGGGCTCGCACCGGGGAGCTGTTTTTT; J gene: TRBJ2-2; V gene: TRBV7-2; D gene: TRBD2; clone size: -; CDR3 length: 17
CDR3 protein: CASSLVGPADTQYF; CDR3 DNA: TGTGCTAGCAGCTTAGTGGGACCGGCAGATACGCAGTATTTT; J gene: TRBJ2-3; V gene: TRBV7-7; D gene: -; clone size: -; CDR3 length: 14
CDR3 protein: CASSFVGGTETQYF; CDR3 DNA: TGCGCCAGCAGCTTCGTGGGGGGCACAGAGACCCAGTACTTC; J gene: TRBJ2-5; V gene: TRBV5-1; D gene: -; clone size: many; CDR3 length: 14
CDR3 protein: CASSPEYQETQYF; CDR3 DNA: TGTGCCAGCAGTCCCGAGTACCAAGAGACCCAGTACTTC; J gene: TRBJ2-5; V gene: TRBV27; D gene: -; clone size: -; CDR3 length: 13
CDR3 protein: CASRDSTGGISYGYTF; CDR3 DNA: TGTGCCAGCAGGGACTCGACAGGGGGAATTAGCTATGGCTACACCTTC; J gene: TRBJ1-2; V gene: TRBV28; D gene: TRBD1; clone size: few; CDR3 length: 16
CDR3 protein: CASSVGGTVYEQYF; CDR3 DNA: TGCGCCAGCAGCGTAGGAGGGACAGTCTACGAGCAGTACTTC; J gene: TRBJ2-7; V gene: TRBV5-1; D gene: -; clone size: -; CDR3 length: 14
CDR3 protein: CSALRTAEETQYF; CDR3 DNA: TGCAGTGCCCTCCGCACCGCGGAAGAGACCCAGTACTTC; J gene: TRBJ2-5; V gene: TRBV20-1; D gene: -; clone size: few; CDR3 length: 13
CDR3 protein: CASSSLITGDYEQYF; CDR3 DNA: TGTGCCAGCAGCTCTTTAATTACAGGGGACTACGAGCAGTACTTC; J gene: TRBJ2-7; V gene: TRBV5-6; D gene: TRBD1; clone size: -; CDR3 length: 15
CDR3 protein: CASSLNFRAEAFF; CDR3 DNA: TGTGCCAGCAGTTTAAATTTCAGGGCTGAAGCTTTCTTT; J gene: TRBJ1-1; V gene: TRBV12-3/TRBV12-4; D gene: -; clone size: -; CDR3 length: 13
CDR3 protein: CASSLDGGRGTNSPLHF; CDR3 DNA: TGCGCCAGCAGCTTGGATGGGGGGCGAGGGACTAATTCACCCCTCCACTTT; J gene: TRBJ1-6; V gene: TRBV5-1; D gene: -; clone size: many; CDR3 length: 17
CDR3 protein: CASSAGYEQYF; CDR3 DNA: TGTGCCAGCAGCGCCGGTTACGAGCAGTACTTC; J gene: TRBJ2-7; V gene: TRBV9; D gene: -; clone size: many; CDR3 length: 11
CDR3 protein: CASSLRPTGATEAFF; CDR3 DNA: TGTGCCAGCAGTTTACGCCCAACGGGTGCCACTGAAGCTTTCTTT; J gene: TRBJ1-1; V gene: TRBV12-3/TRBV12-4; D gene: -; clone size: few; CDR3 length: 15
CDR3 protein: CASSSLPGQGSEQYF; CDR3 DNA: TGCGCCAGCAGCTCCCTCCCGGGACAGGGTAGCGAGCAGTACTTC; J gene: TRBJ2-7; V gene: TRBV5-1; D gene: TRBD1; clone size: -; CDR3 length: 15
CDR3 protein: CAVRDTGTDTQYF; CDR3 DNA: TGTGCCGTTAGGGACACAGGCACAGATACGCAGTATTTT; J gene: TRBJ2-3; V gene: TRBV10-3; D gene: -; clone size: many; CDR3 length: 13
CDR3 protein: CASTVAGSPYNEQFF; CDR3 DNA: TGTGCCAGCACCGTAGCGGGGTCTCCCTACAATGAGCAGTTCTTC; J gene: TRBJ2-1; V gene: TRBV6-5; D gene: TRBD2; clone size: few; CDR3 length: 15